Below, 7 T cell receptor beta chains from the same sample are listed, as sequenced in a study of T cells after yellow fever vaccination. TCRdb re-called the 5' RACE reads with MiXCR, one entry per CDR3 protein. This table holds approximately 240,000 distinct CDR3 sequences, about 3.5% found once. Material: PBMCs, obtained 15 days after the yellow fever booster vaccination. These receptors all stem from a man aged 18 to 29 who received the YFV17D yellow fever vaccine.

This clonotype came up many times. The chain has TRBV24-1 and TRBJ2-1, with TRBD2 matching 8 bases. The CDR3 is 15 amino acids. The V gene end was trimmed by 4 bases and the J gene end by 2 bases; junction bases not matched to a gene: 3. Germline CDR1 is KGHDR and CDR2 is SFDVKD. For the CDR3, the DNA is TGTGCCACCAGTGACGCGGGGGGCCCCTACAATGAGCAGTTCTTC. This encodes CATSDAGGPYNEQFF.

This chain's CDR3 is CASSCGGVGDTQYF. The CDR3 DNA follows: TGTGCCAGCAGCTGTGGCGGGGTAGGGGATACGCAGTATTTT. This chain uses TRBV12-3 or TRBV12-4 with TRBJ2-3; weak D call: TRBD2 (6 bases). CDR3 length: 14 residues. V dropped 6 bases and J dropped 6 bases, with 16 bases sitting between them.

This clonotype has a count of ten or more. The V gene is TRBV5-1, the J gene TRBJ2-1; D is possibly TRBD1 or TRBD2 (5 bases each). The germline V and J ends were trimmed by 1 base and 8 bases, with 10 bases remaining between them. This CDR3 has 13 residues. Per germline, CDR1 SGHRS and CDR2 YFSETQ. For the CDR3, the DNA is TGCGCCAGCAGCTTGACCGGGGCGGATGAGCAGTTCTTC. Its protein is CASSLTGADEQFF. The variable domain in full, with the rest retrieved from reference TRBV5-1 and TRBJ2-1, is KAGVTQTPRYLIKTRGQQVTLSCSPISGHRSVSWYQQTPGQGLQFLFEYFSETQRNKGNFPGRFSGRQFSNSRSEMNVSTLELGDSALYLCASSLTGADEQFFGPGTRLTVL.

This clonotype was detected ten times or more. The junction does not match germline at one end; this may be a read error. The V and J genes are TRBV7-9 and TRBJ1-3, with D possibly matching TRBD1 (5 bases). Germline V gene lookup returns CDR1 SEHNR and CDR2 FQNEAQ (reference sequence). The CDR3 consists of 15 residues. CDR3 in amino acids: CASNLGGTAGNTIYF. The CDR3 coding sequence is TGTGCCAGCAACCTGGGAGGGACCGCTGGGAACACCATATATTTT.

This clonotype was found many times. This chain links TRBV12-3 or TRBV12-4 with TRBJ2-5; TRBD2 agrees at 8 bases. J lost 4 bases, V lost 2 bases, and 0 bases had no gene match. CDR3 size: 13 residues. The DNA for the CDR3 is TGTGCCAGCAGTTTACGGGGGGGAGAGACCCAGTACTTC. This translates into CASSLRGGETQYF.

This clonotype was picked up many times. The CDR3 spells CASTITAGSPLHF. CDR3 nucleotide sequence: TGTGCCAGCACCATAACAGCAGGGTCACCCCTCCACTTT. This sequence joins TRBV3-1 and TRBJ1-6; tentatively, D is TRBD1 (5 bases). The V end lost 7 bases, the J end lost 10 bases, and 14 bases lay between the germline ends. The CDR3 loop spans 13 amino acids. The germline V gene encodes CDR1 LGHDT and CDR2 YNNKEL (reference sequence).

This clonotype was found many times. CDR3 in DNA: TGCGCCAGCAGCCTCTTCGGTTCACGAGCTGAAGCTTTCTTT. Its translation is CASSLFGSRAEAFF. The chain uses TRBV4-3 and TRBJ1-1, with no clear D. CDR1 LGHNA and CDR2 YSLEER come from the germline V gene. Trimming removed 4 bases from V and 6 bases from J, with 15 bases in between. CDR3 length: 14 amino acids.